This T cell receptor (beta chain) is drawn from a study of CD8 T cells in Susac syndrome. Matching for age and sex applied to the controls, who were healthy donors. Losses at the gene ends were 3 bases for V and 9 bases for J; bases not matched to a gene: 6. The CDR3 runs to 15 residues. In germline, CDR1 is MGHRA, CDR2 YSYEKL. About 0.45 to 1 ug RNA was reverse transcribed with random hexamers. Amplification of TCR beta CDR3 used immunoSEQ multiplex PCR across 54 Vbeta and 13 Jbeta. TCRdb re-called the immunoSEQ multiplex PCR reads through MiXCR, storing one row per CDR3 protein. The sample has more than 65,000 distinct CDR3 sequences, more than 85% seen once. Study-wide points: Acknowledgment was made by the study that its TCR sequencing and HLA analysis involved a relatively small number of individuals.

Remarks on this clonotype: Its specificity is unknown.

The source of this sequence is a human donor in good health. The chain links TRBV4-1 to TRBJ1-5; 12 bases line up with TRBD1. The material sequenced was CD8+ T cells from PBMCs. The DNA of the CDR3 is TGCGCCAGCAGCCAGATGGGGACAGGGGGCAGGCCCCAGCATTTT. It is translated as CASSQMGTGGRPQHF.